This TCR beta chain came from a study of T cells in Graves' hyperthyroidism and ophthalmopathy. V lost 5 bases and J 3 bases, leaving 25 bases between the germline ends. Germline V gene data show CDR1 as DFQATT and CDR2 as SNEGSKA (reference sequence). The CDR3 runs 17 residues. RNA transcripts were the template for amplifying TCR beta CDR3 regions. The HTBI primer set was used in a first-round RT-PCR of the TCR CDR3. TCRdb re-analysed the multiplex PCR reads in MiXCR, keeping a single row per CDR3 protein. The sample shows around 500,000 distinct CDR3 sequences, 13% to 15% of them seen only once. The diagnostic basis comprised clinical symptoms, serum thyroxine and TRAb, thyroid ultrasound and orbital computed tomography. This clonotype has ten or more counts. Its cognate antigen is unknown. Study-wide results and caveats: Blood also contained most expanded thyroid clonotypes above 0.001.

Sequences were obtained from blood. This TCR came from a woman aged 18-29 years with Graves' hyperthyroidism. This rearrangement joins TRBV20-1 to TRBJ1-1, with unresolved D. The CDR3 nucleotides read TGCAGTGCTCAAAGACTTCCGACCGGAACGGTGGACACTGAAGCTTTCTTT. It yields the protein CSAQRLPTGTVDTEAFF.